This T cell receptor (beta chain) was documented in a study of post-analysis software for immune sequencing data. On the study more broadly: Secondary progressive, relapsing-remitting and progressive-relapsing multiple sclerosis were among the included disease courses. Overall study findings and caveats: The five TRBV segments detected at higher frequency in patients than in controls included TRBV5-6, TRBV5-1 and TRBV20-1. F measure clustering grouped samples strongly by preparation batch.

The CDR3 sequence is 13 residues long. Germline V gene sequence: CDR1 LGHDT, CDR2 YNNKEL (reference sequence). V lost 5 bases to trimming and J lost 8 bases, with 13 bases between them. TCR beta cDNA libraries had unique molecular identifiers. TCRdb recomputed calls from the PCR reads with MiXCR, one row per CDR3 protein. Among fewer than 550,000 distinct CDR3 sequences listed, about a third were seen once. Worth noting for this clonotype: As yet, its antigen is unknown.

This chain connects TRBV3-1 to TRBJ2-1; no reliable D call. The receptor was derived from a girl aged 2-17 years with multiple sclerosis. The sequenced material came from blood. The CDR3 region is CASSETAWYEQFF. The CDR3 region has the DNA TGTGCCAGCAGCGAAACGGCTTGGTATGAGCAGTTCTTC.